The entry below gives a single T cell receptor beta chain sequence along with its context. It was into CD45RA+ naive and CD45RA-negative memory subsets that the CD4+ cells were split. This sample was taken from a study of shared clonotypes between healthy human individuals. Study overall: Donors were two women and three men aged 18 to 49.

Sequencing was at deep level. Measured with immunoSEQ multiplex PCR; TCRdb has only the in-frame clones, and not every one. Of 2 million to 2.5 million clones in the sample, more than 90% were seen once. Germline V gives CDR1 SGHTA, CDR2 FQGTGA. The CDR3 totals 14 residues. V was pared by 2 bases and J by 5 bases, with 1 base of the junction left unmatched. The sequenced sample consisted of naive CD4+ T cells sorted from blood. As for subset: CD45RA+ positively selected. The sequence derives from a man aged 18 to 35 in good health. The rearrangement links TRBV7-3 to TRBJ2-2, with 8 bases fitting TRBD2. The CDR3 loop reads CASSLSSGTGELFF. In DNA form, the CDR3 reads TGTGCCAGCAGCTTATCTAGCGGGACCGGGGAGCTGTTTTTT.